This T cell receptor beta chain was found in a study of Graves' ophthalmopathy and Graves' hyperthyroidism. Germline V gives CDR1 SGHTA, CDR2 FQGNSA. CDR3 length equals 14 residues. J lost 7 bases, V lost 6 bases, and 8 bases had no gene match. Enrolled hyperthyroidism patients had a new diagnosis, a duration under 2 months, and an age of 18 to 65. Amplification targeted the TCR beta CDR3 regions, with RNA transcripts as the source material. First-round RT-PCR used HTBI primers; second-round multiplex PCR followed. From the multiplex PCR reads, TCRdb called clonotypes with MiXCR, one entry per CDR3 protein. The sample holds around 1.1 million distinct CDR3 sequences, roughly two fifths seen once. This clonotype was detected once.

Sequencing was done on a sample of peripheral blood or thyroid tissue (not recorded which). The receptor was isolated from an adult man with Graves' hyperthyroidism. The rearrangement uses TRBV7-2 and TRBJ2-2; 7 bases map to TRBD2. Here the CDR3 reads CASRKVGGDGELFF. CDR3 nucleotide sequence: TGTGCCAGCAGGAAGGTTGGGGGGGACGGGGAGCTGTTTTTT.